This T cell receptor (beta chain) was recorded in a study of control samples from healthy donors and cancer patients. The repertoire was sequenced with immunoSEQ multiplex PCR; TCRdb's copy has only in-frame clones and lacks some. This sample has 150,000 to 200,000 clones, with around 96% found just once. This clonotype originated in a middle-aged woman in good health. Sequencing was carried out using blood.

The CDR3 DNA reads TGTGCCAGCACCCCCGTGGGGGCCTCACCCTACGAGCAGTACTTC. Encoded protein: CASTPVGASPYEQYF. The chain joins TRBV6-2 or TRBV6-3 to TRBJ2-7; possible D gene TRBD1, 6 bases. CDR3 length: 15 residues. In germline, CDR1 is MNHEY, CDR2 SVGEGT. The V end was cut by 7 bases, the J end by 2 bases, with 18 bases between.